Presented here are 4 T cell receptor beta chains from one specimen sequenced in a study of T cell repertoires in cytomegalovirus infection. TCRdb re-called the reads with MiXCR, one entry per CDR3 protein. The data show fewer than 1,000,000 distinct CDR3 sequences, around 29% seen once. The antigens for these receptors are not known. The sequencing used cultured CD8+ T cells from PBMCs, collected from culture after CMV antigen stimulation. The receptor source for this set is a human donor in good health (CMV status not recorded). Some clones in this sample may be carry-over from other donors' samples.

The rearrangement joins TRBV13 to TRBJ1-3, with D unclear. Germline assignment: CDR1 PRHDT and CDR2 FYEKMQ (reference sequence). This CDR3 contains 12 residues. V was pared by 5 bases and J by 4 bases, with 6 bases between. The CDR3 DNA reads as TGTGCCAGCAGCCCGCAGGGAAACACCATATATTTT. Translated, it gives CASSPQGNTIYF.

This clonotype is a singleton in its sample. This chain connects TRBV3-1 to TRBJ2-6, with D possibly TRBD1 on 6 matching bases. There are 15 residues in the CDR3. Germline loops: CDR1 LGHDT, CDR2 YNNKEL (reference sequence). Trimming took 4 bases from V and 4 from J, leaving 11 bases between them. In DNA, the CDR3 is TGTGCCAGCAGCCCGGACAGCGCCGGGGCCAACGTCCTGACTTTC. Translated, it gives CASSPDSAGANVLTF.

This clonotype has only a few counts. At one end the junction does not follow the germline gene, possibly because of a read error. The V and J genes are TRBV4-2 and TRBJ1-1; no clear D. In germline, CDR1 is LGHNA, CDR2 YNFKEQ. The CDR3 extends over 13 amino acids. For the CDR3, the DNA is TGTGCCAGCAGCCAAGATGGGAACCCTGAAGCTTTCTTT. Its translation: CASSQDGNPEAFF.

This clonotype was found once. The V call is TRBV5-4, the J call TRBJ2-2; D unresolved. The ends were cut back, 0 bases at V and 1 base at J, with 7 bases in the middle. Germline lookup yields CDR1 SGHNT and CDR2 YYREEE (reference sequence). The CDR3 loop spans 15 amino acids. In nucleotides, the CDR3 is TGTGCCAGCAGCTTGGAAAGGCGGAACACCGGGGAGCTGTTTTTT. It is translated as CASSLERRNTGELFF.